A single sample is the source of the 12 T cell receptor beta chains below, sequenced in a study of T cell repertoires in cytomegalovirus infection. MiXCR, applied by TCRdb to the reads, yields one record per CDR3 protein. The table lists more than 85,000 distinct CDR3 sequences, approximately 17% of them singletons, with approximately 8% in the top ten. Source material: PBMCs. All receptors derive from a human donor in good health (CMV status not recorded). Some clones in this sample may be carry-over from other donors' samples.

There are a few counts of this clonotype. This chain uses TRBV20-1 with TRBJ1-1, with 12 nucleotides matching TRBD1. Germline assignment: CDR1 DFQATT and CDR2 SNEGSKA (reference sequence). V lost 2 bases and J lost 4; bases outside the gene matches: 5. The CDR3 has 15 residues. The CDR3 reads CSARPGQGAGTEAFF. CDR3 nucleotides: TGCAGTGCTAGACCGGGACAGGGGGCGGGCACTGAAGCTTTCTTT.

The rearrangement uses TRBV19 and TRBJ2-7; D tentatively fits TRBD1 or TRBD2 (5 bases each). This CDR3 comprises 14 residues. V lost 10 bases and J lost 2, with 18 bases in between. From germline, CDR1 is LNHDA and CDR2 SQIVND (reference sequence). Written as DNA, the CDR3 is TGTGCCACCTCCGGGACCCCTTCTCCCTACGAGCAGTACTTC. Its translation: CATSGTPSPYEQYF.

The V gene is TRBV9, the J gene TRBJ2-7; 7 nucleotides match TRBD1. The CDR3 totals 16 residues. V shed 4 bases and J 0 bases; nucleotides not matched to a gene: 10. Germline loops: CDR1 SGDLS, CDR2 YYNGEE. The CDR3 DNA sequence: TGTGCCAGCAGCCCACAGGTCGGGACAGCCTCCTACGAGCAGTACTTC. It encodes CASSPQVGTASYEQYF.

This clonotype was recorded a few times. This chain connects TRBV6-6 to TRBJ2-7; maybe TRBD1 (6 bases). Per germline, CDR1 MNHNY and CDR2 SVGAGI (reference sequence). This CDR3 has 14 residues. V was shortened by 5 bases and J by 1 base, with 12 bases between the two germline ends. The CDR3 nucleotides are TGTGCCAGCAGTCACCCGGGACAATCCTACGAGCAGTACTTC. Translation: CASSHPGQSYEQYF.

The CDR3 is CASSSPGGQSSYEQYF. CDR3 nucleotides: TGTGCCAGCAGCTCCCCGGGGGGGCAGAGCTCCTACGAGCAGTACTTC. The rearrangement links TRBV7-6 to TRBJ2-7; 8 bases fit TRBD2. Germline loops: CDR1 SGHVS, CDR2 FNYEAQ. With 4 bases clipped from V and 0 bases from J, the junction kept 8 bases outside the gene matches. The CDR3 length is 16 residues. Together with reference TRBV7-6 and TRBJ2-7, the CDR3 gives the full variable domain: GAGVSQSPRYKVTKRGQDVALRCDPISGHVSLYWYRQALGQGPEFLTYFNYEAQQDKSGLPNDRFSAERPEGSISTLTIQRTEQRDSAMYRCASSSPGGQSSYEQYFGPGTRLTVT.

The chain combines TRBV20-1 with TRBJ2-5, with TRBD2 identical over 14 bases. The CDR3 has 22 residues. The germline CDR1 and CDR2 sequences are DFQATT and SNEGSKA (reference sequence). The V segment lost 2 bases and the J segment 0 bases; nucleotides outside the gene matches: 20. The CDR3, as DNA: TGCAGTGCTAGATCCATCCCGGGACTAGCGGGGGCCCTCAGTTACAACCAAGAGACCCAGTACTTC. The encoded protein is CSARSIPGLAGALSYNQETQYF.

This clonotype was counted at least ten times. The J gene is TRBJ1-1, the V gene TRBV7-2, with a tentative D call TRBD1 (6 bases). Germline CDR1 and CDR2: SGHTA and FQGNSA. The V and J ends lost 3 bases and 11 bases respectively, with 13 bases between them. This CDR3 spans 12 amino acids. CDR3 nucleotides: TGTGCCAGCAGCTTGAGAAACAGGGAGGCTTTCTTT. Its translation: CASSLRNREAFF.

This clonotype was detected ten times or more. This chain connects TRBV12-3 or TRBV12-4 to TRBJ2-4; D not resolved. This CDR3 has 14 residues. Trimming stripped 3 bases from V and 0 bases from J, with 6 bases between. This CDR3 is CASSFPKAKNIQYF. The CDR3 DNA follows: TGTGCCAGCAGTTTTCCTAAAGCCAAAAACATTCAGTACTTC.

This chain joins TRBV6-2 or TRBV6-3 and TRBJ2-1; D remains ambiguous. The CDR3 runs 16 residues. Between the trimmed V and J ends, which lost 0 bases and 5 bases, there was a span of 14 bases. Germline CDR1 reads MNHEY; CDR2 reads SVGEGT. The chain's CDR3 is CASSYSRVAGDNEQFF. The CDR3 nucleotides read TGTGCCAGCAGTTACTCACGAGTAGCTGGGGACAATGAGCAGTTCTTC.

This clonotype appeared a few times. This chain links TRBV7-9 with TRBJ1-1; 9 bases are shared with TRBD1. The length of the CDR3 is 16 residues. Germline V lookup: CDR1 SEHNR, CDR2 FQNEAQ (reference sequence). V was pared by 4 bases and J by 3 bases, with 9 bases of the junction left unmatched. CDR3 residues: CASSSSGTGKDTEAFF. In DNA form, the CDR3 reads TGTGCCAGCAGCTCTTCCGGGACAGGGAAGGACACTGAAGCTTTCTTT. The full variable domain, completed using reference TRBV7-9 and TRBJ1-1, is DTGVSQNPRHKITKRGQNVTFRCDPISEHNRLYWYRQTLGQGPEFLTYFQNEAQLEKSRLLSDRFSAERPKGSFSTLEIQRTEQGDSAMYLCASSSSGTGKDTEAFFGQGTRLTVV.

This clonotype was seen many times. The rearrangement uses TRBV6-6 and TRBJ2-4; D gene ambiguous. The CDR3 consists of 11 residues. Germline CDR1 is MNHNY and CDR2 is SVGAGI (reference sequence). Trimming removed 2 bases from V and 10 bases from J, with 6 bases in between. The CDR3: CASSYGQIQYF. The CDR3, as DNA: TGTGCCAGCAGTTACGGCCAGATTCAGTACTTC.

This clonotype was detected ten times or more. J is TRBJ2-3 and V is TRBV11-2, with D tentatively TRBD2 (5 bases). V was clipped by 1 base and J by 6 bases, with 11 bases between them. Germline V CDR1 and CDR2: SGHAT, FQNNGV. The CDR3 length is 14 residues. The CDR3 loop is CASSLARSGDTQYF. CDR3 coding DNA: TGTGCCAGCAGCTTAGCCAGGTCGGGGGATACGCAGTATTTT.